Shown below are 23 T cell receptor beta chains from a single sample sequenced in a study of PD-1 blockade in mismatch repair-deficient tumors. Here immunoSEQ multiplex PCR was the method, and the copy in TCRdb shows in-frame clones only, minus some. The sample holds under 150,000 clones, around 83% seen once. The input for sequencing was peripheral blood, taken 44 weeks after starting pembrolizumab. Every receptor here comes from an adult with mismatch repair-deficient cancer.

This chain links TRBV4-3 with TRBJ2-4, with D perhaps TRBD2 (6 bases). The CDR3 spans 12 residues. Trimming stripped 0 bases from V and 10 bases from J, with 7 bases between. Germline V gives CDR1 LGHNA, CDR2 YSLEER. CDR3 sequence: CASSQDGGIQYF. The CDR3 coding sequence is TGCGCCAGCAGCCAAGATGGGGGGATTCAGTACTTC.

This clone was seen more than once but under ten times. The gene calls are TRBV6-5 and TRBJ1-2; D ambiguous. Trimming stripped 7 bases from V and 6 bases from J, with 15 bases between. This CDR3 spans 13 amino acids. CDR1 MNHEY and CDR2 SVGAGI come from the germline V gene. The CDR3 DNA is TGTGCCAGCACCAGATCGAACTCGGATGGCTACACCTTC. Its protein product is CASTRSNSDGYTF.

This clone was counted a few times. V gene TRBV2 combines with J gene TRBJ1-2, with TRBD1 matching 7 bases. This CDR3 region has 13 residues. Germline assignment: CDR1 SNHLY and CDR2 FYNNEI. V trimming: 5 bases; J trimming: 4 bases; junction bases outside the gene matches: 4. The CDR3 loop is CASSTTGSYGYTF. CDR3 in DNA: TGTGCCAGCAGTACGACAGGGTCCTATGGCTACACCTTC.

This clone is a singleton in its sample. The chain couples TRBV19 to TRBJ1-5, with D tentatively TRBD1 (6 bases). The germline CDR1 and CDR2 sequences are LNHDA and SQIVND (reference sequence). The CDR3 has 16 residues. The V and J ends lost 7 bases and 2 bases respectively, with 18 bases between them. CDR3 nucleotides: TGTGCCAGTACCCCGGGGGGGCGCGGAGGCAATCAGCCCCAGCATTTT. Translation: CASTPGGRGGNQPQHF.

This clone was picked up a small number of times. This sequence joins TRBV25-1 and TRBJ1-4; no clear D gene. The CDR3 runs 14 residues. Trimming removed 2 bases at V and 3 bases at J, with 7 bases between. From germline, CDR1 is MGHDK and CDR2 SYGVNS. CDR3 in amino acids: CASSEVYPNEKLFF. The CDR3 DNA sequence: TGTGCCAGCAGTGAAGTGTACCCTAATGAAAAACTGTTTTTT.

The chain employs TRBV19 and TRBJ2-7; TRBD2 aligns across 13 bases. In germline, CDR1 is LNHDA, CDR2 SQIVND (reference sequence). Trimming cost V 6 bases and J 4 bases; bases outside gene matches: 3. This CDR3 has 14 amino acids. The CDR3 protein is CASRRTSGSYEQYF. The CDR3 DNA reads TGTGCCAGTAGGAGGACTAGCGGGAGTTACGAGCAGTACTTC.

The J gene is TRBJ2-6, the V gene TRBV6-1; D might be TRBD1 (6 bases). The germline CDR1 and CDR2 sequences are MNHNS and SASEGT. Trimming stripped 1 base from V and 2 bases from J, with 6 bases between. This CDR3 region has 15 residues. The CDR3 nucleotides read TGTGCCAGCAGTGAAGAGGGGGCTGGGGCCAACGTCCTGACTTTC. It is translated as CASSEEGAGANVLTF.

V and J are TRBV5-1 and TRBJ2-7; TRBD2 matches at 13 bases. Germline loops: CDR1 SGHRS, CDR2 YFSETQ. The CDR3 has 15 residues. V trimming: 0 bases; J trimming: 5 bases; junction bases outside the gene matches: 2. The CDR3 here is CASSLGTSGSDEQYF. The CDR3 nucleotides are TGCGCCAGCAGCTTGGGGACTAGCGGGAGCGACGAGCAGTACTTC.

The rearrangement uses TRBV9 and TRBJ2-1; perhaps TRBD1 as D (5 bases). The CDR3 contains 15 residues. V gave up 1 base and J gave up 10 bases, with 18 bases separating them. Germline lookup yields CDR1 SGDLS and CDR2 YYNGEE. CDR3 coding DNA: TGTGCCAGCAGCGTACCCCCGGACATGTCTTCGGAGCAGTTCTTC. Translation gives CASSVPPDMSSEQFF.

J is TRBJ2-1 and V is TRBV25-1; 11 bases fit TRBD2. V dropped 1 base and J dropped 3; count of bases not matched to a gene: 8. This CDR3 has 18 amino acids. Germline V gene data show CDR1 as MGHDK and CDR2 as SYGVNS. This CDR3 is CASSELVMLAGGYNEQFF. The CDR3, as DNA: TGTGCCAGCAGTGAATTAGTGATGCTAGCGGGAGGCTACAATGAGCAGTTCTTC. The full variable domain, in which reference TRBV25-1 and TRBJ2-1 provide the parts outside the CDR3, is EADIYQTPRYLVIGTGKKITLECSQTMGHDKMYWYQQDPGMELHLIHYSYGVNSTEKGDLSSESTVSRIRTEHFPLTLESARPSHTSQYLCASSELVMLAGGYNEQFFGPGTRLTVL.

The V call is TRBV27, the J call TRBJ2-5; 12 positions agree with TRBD2. Germline V gives CDR1 MNHEY, CDR2 SMNVEV (reference sequence). The CDR3 is 17 residues long. V was pared by 3 bases and J by 2 bases, with 7 bases of the junction left unmatched. CDR3 loop: CASSFGASGREQETQYF. CDR3 nucleotide sequence: TGTGCCAGCAGTTTCGGGGCTAGCGGGAGGGAACAAGAGACCCAGTACTTC.

The rearrangement links TRBV7-9 to TRBJ1-1; no firm D call. The CDR3 runs to 13 residues. The V gene lost 3 bases and the J gene lost 3 bases, with 8 bases spanning the gap. CDR1 is SEHNR and CDR2 is FQNEAQ in the germline V gene (reference sequence). Here the CDR3 DNA reads TGTGCCAGCAGCTTCGTAGGGCACACTGAAGCTTTCTTT. It encodes CASSFVGHTEAFF.

The J gene is TRBJ1-2, the V gene TRBV19; no firm D call. The length of the CDR3 is 14 residues. Trimming stripped 5 bases from V and 5 bases from J, with 15 bases between. The germline V gene encodes CDR1 LNHDA and CDR2 SQIVND (reference sequence). The CDR3 DNA sequence: TGTGCCAGTAGTTATGAGGTTCCTGGGTATGGCTACACCTTC. This sequence encodes CASSYEVPGYGYTF.

This chain connects TRBV30 to TRBJ2-2, with 7 bases aligning to TRBD1. Germline V gene sequence: CDR1 GTSNPN, CDR2 SVGIG (reference sequence). The CDR3 totals 12 residues. V shed 4 bases, J shed 7 bases, and the junction held 3 bases outside the gene matches. The CDR3 nucleotides are TGTGCCTGGACCTCAGGGGGCGGGGAGCTGTTTTTT. Translation gives CAWTSGGGELFF.

V is TRBV9 and J is TRBJ2-1; TRBD2 matches 9 bases. The CDR3 is made up of 15 amino acids. From germline, CDR1 is SGDLS and CDR2 YYNGEE. The J segment lost 7 bases and the V segment lost 0 bases, leaving 5 bases of the junction unmatched. CDR3 loop: CASSVVSGSYNEQFF. CDR3 bases: TGTGCCAGCAGCGTAGTTAGCGGGAGTTATAATGAGCAGTTCTTC.

This sequence joins TRBV30 and TRBJ2-3, with TRBD2 identical over 8 bases. Germline CDR1 GTSNPN, CDR2 SVGIG (reference sequence). CDR3 size: 17 residues. V shed 0 bases, J shed 5 bases, and the junction held 13 bases outside the gene matches. The DNA of the CDR3 is TGTGCCTGGAGTGTACGAGGTGTCGGGAGGGCGGGAGATACGCAGTATTTT. Translation gives CAWSVRGVGRAGDTQYF. The variable domain in full, completed from reference TRBV30 and TRBJ2-3, reads SQTIHQWPATLVQPVGSPLSLECTVEGTSNPNLYWYRQAAGRGLQLLFYSVGIGQISSEVPQNLSASRPQDRQFILSSKKLLLSDSGFYLCAWSVRGVGRAGDTQYFGPGTRLTVL.

This clone turned up a few times. The chain joins TRBV9 to TRBJ2-7, with 11 nucleotides matching TRBD2. CDR3 length: 14 residues. Looked up from germline, CDR1 is SGDLS and CDR2 is YYNGEE. Trimming removed 3 bases from V and 5 bases from J; junction bases left unmatched: 4. CDR3 coding DNA: TGTGCCAGCAGCGCCCAACTAGCGGGAGACGAGCAGTACTTC. Translation: CASSAQLAGDEQYF.

The V gene is TRBV5-1, the J gene TRBJ2-1, with 11 nucleotides matching TRBD2. The CDR3 runs to 16 residues. Trimming removed 1 base from V and 3 bases from J; junction bases left unmatched: 3. In germline, CDR1 is SGHRS, CDR2 YFSETQ. The CDR3: CASSLTGTSGYNEQFF. The CDR3 region has the DNA TGCGCCAGCAGCTTGACCGGGACTAGCGGCTACAATGAGCAGTTCTTC. The whole variable domain, remainder taken from reference TRBV5-1 and TRBJ2-1, is KAGVTQTPRYLIKTRGQQVTLSCSPISGHRSVSWYQQTPGQGLQFLFEYFSETQRNKGNFPGRFSGRQFSNSRSEMNVSTLELGDSALYLCASSLTGTSGYNEQFFGPGTRLTVL.

V is TRBV6-5 and J is TRBJ2-1; TRBD2 might be the D (7 bases). Per germline, CDR1 MNHEY and CDR2 SVGAGI. V was cut by 2 bases and J by 2 bases, with 13 bases left in between. The CDR3 contains 16 residues. The CDR3 DNA reads TGTGCCAGCAGTTACACCCGGGGGGCCACCTACAATGAGCAGTTCTTC. Amino acids: CASSYTRGATYNEQFF.

The chain joins TRBV11-2 to TRBJ1-1, with D unresolved. CDR3 length equals 15 residues. In germline, CDR1 is SGHAT, CDR2 FQNNGV. The V and J ends lost 6 bases and 1 base respectively, with 15 bases between them. CDR3 in amino acids: CASRRSMTPNTEAFF. The CDR3 nucleotides are TGTGCCAGCAGGCGCTCCATGACCCCGAACACTGAAGCTTTCTTT. The full variable domain, with the rest looked up from reference TRBV11-2 and TRBJ1-1, is EAGVAQSPRYKIIEKRQSVAFWCNPISGHATLYWYQQILGQGPKLLIQFQNNGVVDDSQLPKDRFSAERLKGVDSTLKIQPAKLEDSAVYLCASRRSMTPNTEAFFGQGTRLTVV.

V usage is TRBV9 and J usage is TRBJ2-7, with 9 bases lining up with TRBD2. Looked up from germline, CDR1 is SGDLS and CDR2 is YYNGEE. The CDR3 covers 15 residues. J gave up 3 bases and V 0 bases, and 4 bases lay outside the gene matches. CDR3 sequence: CASSVGLAEFYEQYF. For the CDR3, the DNA is TGTGCCAGCAGCGTAGGACTAGCGGAGTTCTACGAGCAGTACTTC.

The CDR3 nucleotides read TGTGCCAGTAGCCAGGGTCAGCCCCAGCATTTT. It specifies CASSQGQPQHF. This chain connects TRBV19 to TRBJ1-5, with a weak D call TRBD1 (5 bases). Germline V CDR1 and CDR2: LNHDA, SQIVND (reference sequence). The CDR3 totals 11 residues. Trimming cost V 6 bases and J 6 bases, with 6 bases left between them. Full variable domain (rest looked up from reference TRBV19 and TRBJ1-5): DGGITQSPKYLFRKEGQNVTLSCEQNLNHDAMYWYRQDPGQGLRLIYYSQIVNDFQKGDIAEGYSVSREKKESFPLTVTSAQKNPTAFYLCASSQGQPQHFGDGTRLSIL.

This sequence joins TRBV4-3 and TRBJ2-1; 9 nucleotides agree with TRBD2. Germline trimming cut 4 bases from V and 6 bases from J; bases unmatched to any gene: 7. The CDR3 runs 15 residues. Germline V lookup: CDR1 LGHNA, CDR2 YSLEER. CDR3: CASSRAGGPGNEQFF. CDR3 nucleotides: TGCGCCAGCAGCCGGGCGGGAGGGCCGGGCAATGAGCAGTTCTTC.